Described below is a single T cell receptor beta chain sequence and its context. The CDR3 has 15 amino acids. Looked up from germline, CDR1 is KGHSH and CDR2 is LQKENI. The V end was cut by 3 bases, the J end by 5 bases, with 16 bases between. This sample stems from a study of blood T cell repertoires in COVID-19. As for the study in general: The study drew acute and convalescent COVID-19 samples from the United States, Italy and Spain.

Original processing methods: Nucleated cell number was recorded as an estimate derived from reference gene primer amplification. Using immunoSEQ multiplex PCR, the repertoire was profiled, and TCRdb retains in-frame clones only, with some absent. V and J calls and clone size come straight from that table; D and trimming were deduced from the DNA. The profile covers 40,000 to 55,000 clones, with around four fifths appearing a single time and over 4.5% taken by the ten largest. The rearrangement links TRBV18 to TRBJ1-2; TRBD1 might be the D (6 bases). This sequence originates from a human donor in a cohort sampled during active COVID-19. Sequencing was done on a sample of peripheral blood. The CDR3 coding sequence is TGTGCCAGCTCACCTGGACAGACACAAAATTATGGCTACACCTTC. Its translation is CASSPGQTQNYGYTF. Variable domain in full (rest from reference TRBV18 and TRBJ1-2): NAGVMQNPRHLVRRRGQEARLRCSPMKGHSHVYWYRQLPEEGLKFMVYLQKENIIDESGMPKERFSAEFPKEGPSILRIQQVVRGDSAAYFCASSPGQTQNYGYTFGSGTRLTVV.